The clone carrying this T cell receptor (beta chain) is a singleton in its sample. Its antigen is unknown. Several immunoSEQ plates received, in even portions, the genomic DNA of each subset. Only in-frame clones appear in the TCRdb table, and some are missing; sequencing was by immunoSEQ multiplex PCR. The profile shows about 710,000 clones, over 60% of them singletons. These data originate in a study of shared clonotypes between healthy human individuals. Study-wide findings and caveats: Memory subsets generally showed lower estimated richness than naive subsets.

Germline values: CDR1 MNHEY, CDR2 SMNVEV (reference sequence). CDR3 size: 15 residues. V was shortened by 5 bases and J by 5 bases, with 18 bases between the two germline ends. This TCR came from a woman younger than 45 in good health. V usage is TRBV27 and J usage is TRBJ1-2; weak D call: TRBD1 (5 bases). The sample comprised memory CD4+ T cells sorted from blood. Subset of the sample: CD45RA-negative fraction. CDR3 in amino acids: CASSGYLGGRYGYTF. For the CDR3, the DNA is TGTGCCAGCAGTGGCTATTTGGGGGGGAGGTATGGCTACACCTTC.